The clone carrying this T cell receptor beta chain was detected only a few times. Its target is unknown. The record originates from a study of beta chain features in type 1 diabetes. Of the isolated RNA, all was reverse transcribed, and so the sequenced material was expressed TCRB transcripts. The table came from immunoSEQ multiplex PCR; TCRdb's copy has only in-frame clones and leaves some out. The table records 20,000 to 30,000 clones, about two thirds of them present only once. Germline V CDR1 and CDR2: LGHNA, YSLEER. The length of the CDR3 is 16 residues. J lost 0 bases, V lost 1 base, and 4 bases had no gene match. Study-wide findings and caveats: Researchers report that Type 1 diabetes patients had moderately but significantly shorter TCRB CDR3s across all four CD4+ subsets.

The rearrangement joins TRBV4-3 to TRBJ2-3, with 7 bases that match TRBD2. The clonotype originates from a man aged 18-30 years with type 1 diabetes. Sequencing used Tregs from blood. CDR3 in amino acids: CASSQGQRGSTDTQYF. CDR3 in DNA: TGCGCCAGCAGCCAAGGTCAGCGGGGCAGCACAGATACGCAGTATTTT.